This T cell receptor beta chain was observed in a study of blood T cell repertoires in COVID-19. Study-level background: The analysed material was cDNA or gDNA that came from T cells, B-cell-depleted T cells, or PBMCs.

This table comes from immunoSEQ multiplex PCR, and its TCRdb copy is limited to in-frame clones, with some not included. Of about 44,000 clones detected, around 84% appear once; the ten largest clones hold 35% to 50%. This clone has at least ten counts. The germline V gene encodes CDR1 LNHNV and CDR2 YYDKDF (reference sequence). The length of the CDR3 is 16 residues. The V end lost 1 base, the J end lost 3 bases, and 16 bases lay between the germline ends. The sample taken for sequencing was peripheral blood. V is TRBV15 and J is TRBJ2-7; maybe TRBD2 (6 bases). The clonotype originates from a human donor in a cohort sampled during active COVID-19. The DNA for the CDR3 is TGTGCCACCAGCAGAGCTTTGGGGGGAGGCGGCTACGAGCAGTACTTC. It encodes CATSRALGGGGYEQYF.